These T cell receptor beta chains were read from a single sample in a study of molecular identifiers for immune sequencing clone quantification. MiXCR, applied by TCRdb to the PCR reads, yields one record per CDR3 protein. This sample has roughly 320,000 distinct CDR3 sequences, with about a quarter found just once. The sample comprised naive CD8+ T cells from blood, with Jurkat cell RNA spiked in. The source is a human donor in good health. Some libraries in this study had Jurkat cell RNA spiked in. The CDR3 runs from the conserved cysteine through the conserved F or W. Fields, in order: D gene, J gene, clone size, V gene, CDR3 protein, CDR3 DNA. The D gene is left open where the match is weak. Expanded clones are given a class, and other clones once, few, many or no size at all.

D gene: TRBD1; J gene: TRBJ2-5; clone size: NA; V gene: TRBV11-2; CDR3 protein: CASGKQGLETQYF; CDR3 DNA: TGTGCCAGCGGGAAACAGGGGCTAGAGACCCAGTACTTC
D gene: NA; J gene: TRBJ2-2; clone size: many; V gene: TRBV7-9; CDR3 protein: CASSPRTPRDGELFF; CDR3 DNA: TGTGCCAGCAGCCCCCGGACACCCCGGGATGGGGAGCTGTTTTTT
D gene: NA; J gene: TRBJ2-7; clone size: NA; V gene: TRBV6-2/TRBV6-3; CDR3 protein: CASRSPGSGLTFSYEQYF; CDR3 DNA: TGTGCCAGCAGAAGCCCAGGGTCCGGACTAACCTTTTCCTACGAGCAGTACTTC
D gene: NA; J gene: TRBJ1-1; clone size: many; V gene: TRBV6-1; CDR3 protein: CASSEGGVLATFF; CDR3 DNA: TGTGCCAGCAGTGAAGGTGGGGTCCTGGCAACTTTCTTT
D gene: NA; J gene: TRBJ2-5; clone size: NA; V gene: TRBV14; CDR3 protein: CASSQANPYQETRYF; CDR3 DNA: TGTGCCAGCAGCCAAGCTAATCCGTACCAAGAGACCCGGTACTTC
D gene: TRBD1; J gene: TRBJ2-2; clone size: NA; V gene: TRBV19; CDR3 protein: CASSRRDRVVAGELCF; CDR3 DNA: TGTGCCAGTAGTAGGAGGGACAGGGTGGTCGCCGGGGAGCTGTGTTTT
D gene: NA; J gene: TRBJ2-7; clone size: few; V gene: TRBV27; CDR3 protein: CASRGQTYEQYF; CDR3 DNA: TGTGCCAGCAGAGGACAGACCTACGAGCAGTACTTC
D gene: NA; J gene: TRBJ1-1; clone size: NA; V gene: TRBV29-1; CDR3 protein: CSDLSRVTQTFF; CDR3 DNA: TGCAGCGACCTATCCAGGGTCACTCAAACTTTCTTT
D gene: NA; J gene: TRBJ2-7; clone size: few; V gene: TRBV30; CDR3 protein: CASEGTSHEQYF; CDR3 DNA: TGTGCCTCGGAGGGGACCAGCCACGAGCAGTACTTC
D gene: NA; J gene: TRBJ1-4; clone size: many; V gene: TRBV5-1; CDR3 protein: CASSLSMDSGEKLFF; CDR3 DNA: TGCGCCAGCAGCTTGAGCATGGACTCTGGTGAAAAACTGTTTTTT
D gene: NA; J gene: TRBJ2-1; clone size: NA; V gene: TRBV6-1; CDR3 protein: CASHDGAWNEQFF; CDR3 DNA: TGTGCCAGCCACGACGGGGCCTGGAATGAGCAGTTCTTC
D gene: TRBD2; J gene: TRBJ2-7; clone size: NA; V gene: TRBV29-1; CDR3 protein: CSVEASGQYF; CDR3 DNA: TGCAGCGTTGAAGCTAGCGGGCAGTACTTC
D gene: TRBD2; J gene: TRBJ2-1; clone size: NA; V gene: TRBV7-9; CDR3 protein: CTSSTTSGAYNEQFF; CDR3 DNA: TGTACCAGCAGCACCACTAGCGGGGCCTACAATGAGCAGTTCTTC
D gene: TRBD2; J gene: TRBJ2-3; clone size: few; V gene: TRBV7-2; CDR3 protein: CASSPRSGGPSADTQYF; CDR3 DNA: TGTGCCAGCAGCCCTCGGAGCGGGGGGCCGAGCGCAGATACGCAGTATTTT
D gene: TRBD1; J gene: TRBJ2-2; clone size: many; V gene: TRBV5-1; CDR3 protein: CASSLPGQGATGELFF; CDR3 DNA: TGCGCCAGCAGCTTACCGGGACAGGGTGCCACCGGGGAGCTGTTTTTT
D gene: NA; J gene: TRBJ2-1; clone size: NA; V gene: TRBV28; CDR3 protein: CASSPRGTFYNEQFF; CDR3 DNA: TGTGCCAGCAGTCCCCGGGGGACCTTTTACAATGAGCAGTTCTTC